These T cell receptor beta chains were read from a single sample in a study of T cells after yellow fever vaccination. Each CDR3 protein gets one entry after TCRdb re-called the 5' RACE reads with MiXCR. The data contain approximately 330,000 distinct CDR3 sequences, around 12% of them seen just once; the ten biggest clones take up about 3%. This sample comprised CD4+ T cells sorted from PBMCs, obtained 15 days after the yellow fever booster vaccination. The receptors were gathered from a man aged 18-30 years who received the YFV17D yellow fever vaccine. CDR3s include the opening cysteine and the closing phenylalanine or tryptophan. Fields, in order: D gene, V gene, clone size, J gene, CDR3 DNA, CDR3 protein. A D gene is named only where the DNA matches it firmly. For some rows the clone size is stated as once, few or many, or as a class when expanded; others skip it.

-	TRBV7-2	-	TRBJ2-7	TGTGCCAGCAGCTCGACTGACAGCTCCTACGAGCAGTACTTC	CASSSTDSSYEQYF
-	TRBV7-8	many	TRBJ2-5	TGTGCCAGCAGCTTAGGGGGATCAAAAGAGACCCAGTACTTC	CASSLGGSKETQYF
-	TRBV6-5	few	TRBJ1-2	TGTGCCAGCAGGCCCCCAGGGGAAGCTAACTATGGCTACACCTTC	CASRPPGEANYGYTF
TRBD2	TRBV20-1	few	TRBJ2-1	TGCAGTGCTGACCCCACTAGCGGGGGGGCCTACAATGAGCAGTTCTTC	CSADPTSGGAYNEQFF
TRBD2	TRBV11-2	-	TRBJ2-1	TGTGCCAGCAGCTCCAGACTAGCGGACTACAATGAGCAGTTCTTC	CASSSRLADYNEQFF
-	TRBV18	few	TRBJ2-5	TGTGCCAGCTCACAGTATGACCCCAGAATTGGAGAGACCCAGTACTTC	CASSQYDPRIGETQYF
-	TRBV7-9	-	TRBJ2-7	TGTGCCAGCAGCCAAACAGGGTTGACCTACGAGCAGTACTTC	CASSQTGLTYEQYF
TRBD1	TRBV5-1	-	TRBJ2-5	TGCGCCAGCAGCTTACTACCGGGACAGGGTGGCGAGACCCAGTACTTC	CASSLLPGQGGETQYF
TRBD2	TRBV4-2	-	TRBJ2-2	TGTGCCAGCAGCCAAGGCGGGGGGGCATGGTTCAACGCCGGGGAGCTGTTTTTT	CASSQGGGAWFNAGELFF
TRBD2	TRBV4-3	few	TRBJ2-7	TGCGCCAGCAGCCAAGATCGGGTTAGCGGGAGCTACGAGCAGTACTTC	CASSQDRVSGSYEQYF
TRBD2	TRBV6-5	-	TRBJ2-1	TGTGCCAGCAGTCCGCCGGGACTAGTATCCAATGAGCAGTTCTTC	CASSPPGLVSNEQFF
TRBD1	TRBV5-6	few	TRBJ1-2	TGTGCCAGCAGCTTACAGGGGGCGAGTGGCTACACCTTC	CASSLQGASGYTF
-	TRBV18	-	TRBJ2-3	TGTGCCAGCTCACCACGGGAAACTTCGAGTACGCAGTATTTT	CASSPRETSSTQYF
TRBD1	TRBV10-3	-	TRBJ1-4	TGTGCCATCAGTCCCACCCAGGGACAGGGGGAAGAAAAACTGTTTTTT	CAISPTQGQGEEKLFF
-	TRBV29-1	few	TRBJ2-7	TGCAGCGTCCAGACAGAAGAGCAGTACTTC	CSVQTEEQYF
-	TRBV29-1	few	TRBJ2-1	TGCAGCGCCCAAGGGGGTAGCGGGCGGTACAATGAGCAGTTCTTC	CSAQGGSGRYNEQFF
TRBD1	TRBV20-1	-	TRBJ1-5	TGCAGTGCTTTGACAGGGGTAAATCAGCCCCAGCATTTT	CSALTGVNQPQHF
TRBD1	TRBV7-3	few	TRBJ2-2	TGTGCCAGCAGCTCCAAAGGGGGACAGGGGGACGGGGAGCTGTTTTTT	CASSSKGGQGDGELFF
-	TRBV7-2	-	TRBJ1-6	TGTGCCAGCAGCACAGGACAGTATTCACCCCTCCACTTT	CASSTGQYSPLHF
-	TRBV5-1	-	TRBJ2-2	TGCGCCAGCAGCTTGGCCTCGAACACCGGGGAGCTGTTTTTT	CASSLASNTGELFF
-	TRBV3-1	many	TRBJ2-3	TGTGCCAGCAGCCATTGGGTACTAGACACAGATACGCAGTATTTT	CASSHWVLDTDTQYF
-	TRBV2	many	TRBJ1-1	TGTGCCAGCACCAAGACGGAGAACACTGAAGCTTTCTTT	CASTKTENTEAFF
TRBD2	TRBV3-1	-	TRBJ2-2	TGTGCCAGCAGCCAAGATCTTCGGGGACTAAACACCGGGGAGCTGTTTTTT	CASSQDLRGLNTGELFF
-	TRBV7-9	many	TRBJ1-1	TGTGCCAGCAGTCCCGGGACGGTTGAAGCTTTCTTT	CASSPGTVEAFF
-	TRBV4-1	few	TRBJ1-4	TGCGCCAGCAGACCTACAGGGTTCGCAACTAATGAAAAACTGTTTTTT	CASRPTGFATNEKLFF
-	TRBV20-1	-	TRBJ1-1	TGCAGTGCTAGGAGCGGGGCCGGCGCTGAAGCTTTCTTT	CSARSGAGAEAFF
-	TRBV7-3	-	TRBJ1-1	TGTGCCAGCAGCCCCCCAGTACAGACTATGAACACTGAAGCTTTCTTT	CASSPPVQTMNTEAFF
TRBD1	TRBV5-1	few	TRBJ1-5	TGCGCCAGCAGCCACGGACAGGGTGGGCCCCAGCATTTT	CASSHGQGGPQHF
TRBD1	TRBV7-9	-	TRBJ2-5	TGTGCCAGCAGCTTACATGGACAGGGATTCGAGACCCAGTACTTC	CASSLHGQGFETQYF
-	TRBV5-6	many	TRBJ2-1	TGTGCCAGCAGCTTGGATCGGGGGGCTTACTACAATGAGCAGTTCTTC	CASSLDRGAYYNEQFF
TRBD1	TRBV6-5	few	TRBJ2-1	TGTGCCAGCAGTGGATCCGGGACAGGCGTCAATGAGCAGTTCTTC	CASSGSGTGVNEQFF
-	TRBV11-2	-	TRBJ2-5	TGTGCCAGCAGCATTTCCGTGAAGGGAGAGACCCAGTACTTC	CASSISVKGETQYF
TRBD2	TRBV12-3/TRBV12-4	-	TRBJ2-5	TGTGCCAGCACCTTGCGGGGGGGACAAGAGACCCAGTACTTC	CASTLRGGQETQYF
-	TRBV29-1	many	TRBJ1-1	TGCAGCGTTGCACCGGGTTGGGGGATGAACACTGAAGCTTTCTTT	CSVAPGWGMNTEAFF
TRBD1	TRBV12-5	many	TRBJ2-5	TGTGCTAGTGGTTTGGTACAGGGGGTCCCGGGGACCCAGTACTTC	CASGLVQGVPGTQYF
-	TRBV5-1	-	TRBJ1-6	TGCGCCAGCAGCTTGGGAGACTCAGGACCGTACAATTCACCCCTCCACTTT	CASSLGDSGPYNSPLHF
TRBD2	TRBV10-3	-	TRBJ2-1	TGTGCCATCAGTGGGGGCGGGGGCTCCTACAATGAGCAGTTCTTC	CAISGGGGSYNEQFF
-	TRBV15	few	TRBJ1-5	TGTGCCACCAGCAGAGATACTGGGGCGAATCAGCCCCAGCATTTT	CATSRDTGANQPQHF
TRBD1	TRBV4-1	many	TRBJ2-7	TGCGCCAGCAGCCCGTCCGGACAGGGGTACTCCTACGAGCAGTACTTC	CASSPSGQGYSYEQYF
-	TRBV29-1	few	TRBJ2-2	TGCAGCGTTGACCAGGGGCTTAACACCGGGGAGCTGTTTTTT	CSVDQGLNTGELFF
TRBD2	TRBV12-3/TRBV12-4	-	TRBJ2-3	TGTGCCAGCAGTTTACTGCGGGGGGTCGAGCAGTATTTT	CASSLLRGVEQYF
TRBD1	TRBV12-3/TRBV12-4	-	TRBJ2-5	TGTGCCAGCAGGCGGACAGGGGTGGGGACCCAGTACTTC	CASRRTGVGTQYF
-	TRBV7-2	-	TRBJ1-2	TGTGCCAGCAGGGAGAGTTCGTATGGCTACACCTTC	CASRESSYGYTF
-	TRBV21-1	once	TRBJ2-7	TGTGCCAGCAGCAAAAGTTCAGGGGGGACTTTCTACGAGCAGTACTTC	CASSKSSGGTFYEQYF
-	TRBV9	few	TRBJ1-1	TGTGCCAGCAGCGGCCGAAGGGTGACGGACCTCTGGGGAGCTTTCTTT	CASSGRRVTDLWGAFF
TRBD1	TRBV4-2	few	TRBJ2-5	TGTGCCAGCAGCCAGGCCGGGACAGGGGGCGGCCAAGAGACCCAGTACTTC	CASSQAGTGGGQETQYF
-	TRBV7-2	few	TRBJ1-2	TGTGCCAGCAGCTTAAGAGGCGGAGGACGGACTCTCTATGGCTACACCTTC	CASSLRGGGRTLYGYTF
-	TRBV24-1	few	TRBJ2-1	TGTGCCACCAGTCCGGCCGGCTCCTACAATGAGCAGTTCTTC	CATSPAGSYNEQFF
-	TRBV20-1	few	TRBJ1-2	TGCAGTGCCTCGGGGCAGACAAAGTCTTCTAACTATGGCTACACCTTC	CSASGQTKSSNYGYTF
-	TRBV7-3	few	TRBJ2-7	TGTGCCAGCAGCTTAGGGGGACCCAGCTCCTACGAGCAGTACTTC	CASSLGGPSSYEQYF
-	TRBV9	-	TRBJ1-5	TGTGCCAGCAGCACGGGGCAGGGAGGGGGTCAGCCCCAGCATTTT	CASSTGQGGGQPQHF
-	TRBV6-6	few	TRBJ2-5	TGTGCCAGCAGGGGGTCAGCCCCTTACCAAGAGACCCAGTACTTC	CASRGSAPYQETQYF